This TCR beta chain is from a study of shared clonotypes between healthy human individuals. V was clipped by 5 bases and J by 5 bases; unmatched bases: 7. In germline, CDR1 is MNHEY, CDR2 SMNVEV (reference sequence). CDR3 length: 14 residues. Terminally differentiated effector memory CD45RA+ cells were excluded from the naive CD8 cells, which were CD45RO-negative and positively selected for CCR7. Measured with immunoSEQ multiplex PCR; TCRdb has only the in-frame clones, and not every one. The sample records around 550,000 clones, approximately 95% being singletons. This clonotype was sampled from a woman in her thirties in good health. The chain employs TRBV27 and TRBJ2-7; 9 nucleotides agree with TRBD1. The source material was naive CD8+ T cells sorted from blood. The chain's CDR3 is CASSPGQGGHEQYF. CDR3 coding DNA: TGTGCCAGCAGTCCGGGACAGGGTGGACACGAGCAGTACTTC.